This TCR beta chain was captured in a study of cytomegalovirus exposure and HLA in healthy donors. Study background: The 90 to 150 validation repertoires used a platform that matched the one used for the roughly 700 first-cohort repertoires, as a later analysis reported.

Produced via immunoSEQ multiplex PCR; TCRdb's table is partial and in-frame only. The table lists more than 45,000 clones, over 90% of them singletons. Per germline, CDR1 MNHNS and CDR2 SASEGT. The CDR3 spans 15 residues. The V gene end was trimmed by 6 bases and the J gene end by 5 bases; junction bases not matched to a gene: 9. Specimen: PBMCs. V usage is TRBV6-1 and J usage is TRBJ2-2; 7 positions agree with TRBD1. This receptor was taken from a young man in good health and CMV-seronegative. DNA for the CDR3: TGTGCCAGCAGAGAGCAGGGGGTCACGACCGGGGAGCTGTTTTTT. Its protein product is CASREQGVTTGELFF.